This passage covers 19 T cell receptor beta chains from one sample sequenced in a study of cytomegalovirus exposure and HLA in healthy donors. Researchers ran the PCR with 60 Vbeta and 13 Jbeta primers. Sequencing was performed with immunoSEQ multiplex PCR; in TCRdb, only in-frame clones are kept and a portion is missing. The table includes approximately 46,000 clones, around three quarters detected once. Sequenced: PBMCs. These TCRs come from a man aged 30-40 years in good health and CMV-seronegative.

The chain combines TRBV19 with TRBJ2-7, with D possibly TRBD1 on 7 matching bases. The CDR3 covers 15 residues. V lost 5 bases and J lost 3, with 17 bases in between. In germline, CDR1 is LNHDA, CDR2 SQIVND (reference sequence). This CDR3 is CASSWSRGDGYEQYF. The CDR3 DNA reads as TGTGCCAGTAGTTGGTCCAGGGGGGACGGCTACGAGCAGTACTTC.

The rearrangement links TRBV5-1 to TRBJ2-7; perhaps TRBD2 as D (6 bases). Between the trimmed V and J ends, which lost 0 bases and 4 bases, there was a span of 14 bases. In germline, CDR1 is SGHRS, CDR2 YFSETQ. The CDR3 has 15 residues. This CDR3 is CASSLVGGAGYEQYF. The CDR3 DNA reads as TGCGCCAGCAGCTTGGTCGGGGGAGCTGGTTACGAGCAGTACTTC. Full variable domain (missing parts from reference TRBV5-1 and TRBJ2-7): KAGVTQTPRYLIKTRGQQVTLSCSPISGHRSVSWYQQTPGQGLQFLFEYFSETQRNKGNFPGRFSGRQFSNSRSEMNVSTLELGDSALYLCASSLVGGAGYEQYFGPGTRLTVT.

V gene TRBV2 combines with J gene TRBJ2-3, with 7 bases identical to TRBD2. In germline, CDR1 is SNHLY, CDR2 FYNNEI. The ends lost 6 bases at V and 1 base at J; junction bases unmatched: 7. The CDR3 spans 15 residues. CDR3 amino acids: CASRGEGFGTDTQYF. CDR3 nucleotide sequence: TGTGCCAGCAGAGGGGAGGGTTTCGGCACAGATACGCAGTATTTT.

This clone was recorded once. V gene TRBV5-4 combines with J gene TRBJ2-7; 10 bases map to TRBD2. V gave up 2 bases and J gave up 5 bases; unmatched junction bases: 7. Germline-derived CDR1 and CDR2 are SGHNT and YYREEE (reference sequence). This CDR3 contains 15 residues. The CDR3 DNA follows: TGTGCCAGCAGCTTAAGTAGCGGGAGGATTGACGAGCAGTACTTC. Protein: CASSLSSGRIDEQYF.

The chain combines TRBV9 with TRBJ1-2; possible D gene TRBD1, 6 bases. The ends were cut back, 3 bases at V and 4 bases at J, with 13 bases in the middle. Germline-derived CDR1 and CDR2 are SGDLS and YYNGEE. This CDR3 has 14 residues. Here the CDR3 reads CASSDREFGYGYTF. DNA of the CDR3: TGTGCCAGCAGCGACAGGGAGTTCGGCTATGGCTACACCTTC. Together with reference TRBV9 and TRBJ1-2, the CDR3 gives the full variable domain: DSGVTQTPKHLITATGQRVTLRCSPRSGDLSVYWYQQSLDQGLQFLIQYYNGEERAKGNILERFSAQQFPDLHSELNLSSLELGDSALYFCASSDREFGYGYTFGSGTRLTVV.

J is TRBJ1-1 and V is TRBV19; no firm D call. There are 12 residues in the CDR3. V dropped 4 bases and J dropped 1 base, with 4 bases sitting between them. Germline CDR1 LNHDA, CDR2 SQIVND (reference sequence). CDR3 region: CASSRPNTEAFF. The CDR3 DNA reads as TGTGCCAGTAGTAGGCCGAACACTGAAGCTTTCTTT.

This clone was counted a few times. CDR3 nucleotides: TGTGCCAGCAGTGAACCAGGCAGGGGTCAGCCCCAGCATTTT. Translated: CASSEPGRGQPQHF. This rearrangement joins TRBV25-1 to TRBJ1-5, with D tentatively TRBD1 (6 bases). Deletions cut 2 bases from V and 6 bases from J, with 11 bases between. CDR1 is MGHDK, CDR2 SYGVNS, per germline. This CDR3 has 14 residues. Using reference TRBV25-1 and TRBJ1-5 for the parts outside the CDR3, the full variable domain is EADIYQTPRYLVIGTGKKITLECSQTMGHDKMYWYQQDPGMELHLIHYSYGVNSTEKGDLSSESTVSRIRTEHFPLTLESARPSHTSQYLCASSEPGRGQPQHFGDGTRLSIL.

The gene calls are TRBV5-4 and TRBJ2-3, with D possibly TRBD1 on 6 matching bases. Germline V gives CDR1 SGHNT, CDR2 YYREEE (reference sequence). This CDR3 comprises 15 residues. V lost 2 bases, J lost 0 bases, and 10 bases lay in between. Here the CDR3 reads CASSLGGKSTDTQYF. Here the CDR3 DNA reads TGTGCCAGCAGCTTAGGGGGAAAAAGCACAGATACGCAGTATTTT.

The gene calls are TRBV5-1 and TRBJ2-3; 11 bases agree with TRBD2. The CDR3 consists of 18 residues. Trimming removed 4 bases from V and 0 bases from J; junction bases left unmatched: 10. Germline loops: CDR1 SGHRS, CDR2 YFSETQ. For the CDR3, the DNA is TGCGCCAGCAGCCCTAACGTCGGGACTAGCGGAAGCACAGATACGCAGTATTTT. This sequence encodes CASSPNVGTSGSTDTQYF.

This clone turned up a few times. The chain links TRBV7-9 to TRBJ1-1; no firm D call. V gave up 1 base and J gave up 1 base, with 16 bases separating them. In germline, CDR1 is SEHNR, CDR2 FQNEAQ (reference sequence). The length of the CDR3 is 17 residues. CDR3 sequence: CASSLDILTESNTEAFF. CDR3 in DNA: TGTGCCAGCAGCTTAGACATCCTCACGGAGTCGAACACTGAAGCTTTCTTT. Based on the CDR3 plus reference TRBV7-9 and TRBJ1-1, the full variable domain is DTGVSQNPRHKITKRGQNVTFRCDPISEHNRLYWYRQTLGQGPEFLTYFQNEAQLEKSRLLSDRFSAERPKGSFSTLEIQRTEQGDSAMYLCASSLDILTESNTEAFFGQGTRLTVV.

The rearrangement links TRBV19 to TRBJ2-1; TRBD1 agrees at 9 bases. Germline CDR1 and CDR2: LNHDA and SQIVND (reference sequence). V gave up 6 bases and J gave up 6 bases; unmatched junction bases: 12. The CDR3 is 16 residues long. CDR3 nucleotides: TGTGCCAGTAGGGCCCGGGACAGGGCATATGTCAATGAGCAGTTCTTC. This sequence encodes CASRARDRAYVNEQFF.

This CDR3 is CASSLTSGSDEQFF. Written as DNA, the CDR3 is TGTGCCAGCAGCTTGACTAGCGGGAGCGATGAGCAGTTCTTC. The gene calls are TRBV7-7 and TRBJ2-1; 12 bases fit TRBD2. Looked up from germline, CDR1 is SSHAT and CDR2 is FNYEAQ (reference sequence). This CDR3 has 14 residues. V was clipped by 3 bases and J by 8 bases; unmatched bases: 2. Combining the CDR3 with reference TRBV7-7 and TRBJ2-1 gives the whole variable domain GAGVSQSPRYKVTKRGQDVTLRCDPISSHATLYWYQQALGQGPEFLTYFNYEAQPDKSGLPSDRFSAERPEGSISTLTIQRTEQRDSAMYRCASSLTSGSDEQFFGPGTRLTVL.

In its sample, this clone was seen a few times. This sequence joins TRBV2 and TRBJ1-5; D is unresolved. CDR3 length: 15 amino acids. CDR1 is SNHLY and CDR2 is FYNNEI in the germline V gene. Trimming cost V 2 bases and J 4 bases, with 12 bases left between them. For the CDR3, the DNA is TGTGCCAGCAGTGAACTTAACACGTCAAATCAGCCCCAGCATTTT. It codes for CASSELNTSNQPQHF.

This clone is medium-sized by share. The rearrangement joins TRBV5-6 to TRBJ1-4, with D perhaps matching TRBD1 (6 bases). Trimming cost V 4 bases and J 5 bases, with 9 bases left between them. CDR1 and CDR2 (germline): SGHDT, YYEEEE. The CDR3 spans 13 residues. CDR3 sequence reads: CASSRTVNEKLFF. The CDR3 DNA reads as TGTGCCAGCAGCAGGACAGTAAATGAAAAACTGTTTTTT.

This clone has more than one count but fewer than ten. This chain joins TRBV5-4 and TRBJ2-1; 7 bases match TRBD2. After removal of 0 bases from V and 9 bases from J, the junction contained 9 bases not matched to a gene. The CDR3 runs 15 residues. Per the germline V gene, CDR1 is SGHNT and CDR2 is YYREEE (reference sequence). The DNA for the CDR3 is TGTGCCAGCAGCTTGGTGGCGGGAGTTGCAAGTGAGCAGTTCTTC. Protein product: CASSLVAGVASEQFF. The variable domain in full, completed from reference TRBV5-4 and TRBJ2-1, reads ETGVTQSPTHLIKTRGQQVTLRCSSQSGHNTVSWYQQALGQGPQFIFQYYREEENGRGNFPPRFSGLQFPNYSSELNVNALELDDSALYLCASSLVAGVASEQFFGPGTRLTVL.

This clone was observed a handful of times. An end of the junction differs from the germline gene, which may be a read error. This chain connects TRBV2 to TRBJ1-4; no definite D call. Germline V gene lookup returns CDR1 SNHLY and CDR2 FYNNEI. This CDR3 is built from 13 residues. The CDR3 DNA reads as TGTGCCAGTAGTGGTGGATCGGGTGAAAAACTGTTTTTT. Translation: CASSGGSGEKLFF.

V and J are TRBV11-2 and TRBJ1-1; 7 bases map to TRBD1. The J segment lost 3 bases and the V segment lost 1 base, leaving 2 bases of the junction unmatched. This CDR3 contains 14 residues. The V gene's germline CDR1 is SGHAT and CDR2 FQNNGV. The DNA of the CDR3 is TGTGCCAGCAGCTTAGGGGACAGCTACACTGAAGCTTTCTTT. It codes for CASSLGDSYTEAFF. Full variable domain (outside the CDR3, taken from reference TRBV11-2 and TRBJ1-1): EAGVAQSPRYKIIEKRQSVAFWCNPISGHATLYWYQQILGQGPKLLIQFQNNGVVDDSQLPKDRFSAERLKGVDSTLKIQPAKLEDSAVYLCASSLGDSYTEAFFGQGTRLTVV.

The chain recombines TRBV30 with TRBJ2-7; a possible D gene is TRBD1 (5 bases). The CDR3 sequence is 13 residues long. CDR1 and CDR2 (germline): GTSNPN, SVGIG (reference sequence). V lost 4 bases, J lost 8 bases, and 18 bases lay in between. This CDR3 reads CAWTLPGAAQQYF. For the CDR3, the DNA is TGTGCCTGGACACTCCCTGGGGCAGCTCAGCAGTACTTC.

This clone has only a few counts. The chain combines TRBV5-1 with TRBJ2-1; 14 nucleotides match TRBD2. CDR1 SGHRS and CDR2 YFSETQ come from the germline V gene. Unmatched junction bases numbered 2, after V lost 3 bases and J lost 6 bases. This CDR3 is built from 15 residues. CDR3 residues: CASSSGTSGSNEQFF. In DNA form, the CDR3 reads TGCGCCAGCAGCTCCGGGACTAGCGGGAGCAATGAGCAGTTCTTC.